Listed below are T cell receptor beta chains from one sample, sequenced in a study of tumor-infiltrating lymphocytes in primary liver carcinoma. TCRdb reanalysed the multiplex PCR reads using MiXCR and keeps one entry per CDR3 protein. The sample has roughly 190,000 distinct CDR3 sequences; 85% are singletons. Sequencing was carried out using tumor tissue from primary liver carcinoma. The source is a man aged 35-49 years with primary liver carcinoma and hepatitis B virus infection. CDR3s include the opening cysteine and the closing phenylalanine or tryptophan. D genes are given only for firm matches. The size entry is marked missing in some rows and otherwise reads once, few, many or a size class.

d_gene	v_gene	j_gene	abundance	CDR3aa	CDR3nt
-	TRBV29-1	TRBJ2-3	-	CSAWHASTQYF	TGCAGCGCCTGGCATGCAAGTACGCAGTATTTT
TRBD2	TRBV5-6	TRBJ2-2	-	CASRLAGPGELLF	TGTGCAAGTCGACTAGCGGGACCCGGGGAGCTGCTTTTT
TRBD1	TRBV13	TRBJ2-3	-	CASSPGTGGTGMQYF	TGTGCGAGCAGCCCTGGGACAGGGGGCACAGGTATGCAGTATTTT
-	TRBV29-1	TRBJ2-5	-	CSIDPGGVETQYF	TGCAGCATTGATCCAGGAGGCGTGGAGACCCAGTACTTC
-	TRBV11-2	TRBJ1-1	-	CASSLGLNTEVSF	TGTGCGAGCAGCTTAGGACTGAACACTGAAGTTTCCTTT
TRBD2	TRBV20-1	TRBJ2-1	few	CSARGTSGMEEQFF	TGCAGTGCCAGGGGGACTAGCGGGATGGAGGAGCAGTTCTTC
-	TRBV6-2/TRBV6-3	TRBJ2-7	-	CASSRVRYDEECF	TGTGCCAGCAGCAGGGTAAGGTACGACGAGGAGTGCTTC
-	TRBV10-3	TRBJ2-7	-	CAISEFFYEQYF	TGTGCCATCAGTGAGTTCTTCTACGAGCAGTACTTC
-	TRBV6-1	TRBJ1-4	-	CASGGVGQGINEKLFF	TGTGCCAGCGGTGGAGTCGGTCAGGGGATTAATGAAAAACTGTTTTTT
TRBD2	TRBV5-1	TRBJ2-1	many	CASRTSGRGNEQFF	TGCGCCAGCCGAACTAGCGGGAGAGGGAATGAGCAGTTCTTC
-	TRBV5-6	TRBJ2-6	-	CASNLYGPNVLIF	TGTGCCAGTAATCTTTACGGACCCAACGTCCTGATTTTC
-	TRBV11-3	TRBJ2-1	-	CASNPRTMDEQFF	TGTGCGAGCAACCCGCGAACGATGGATGAGCAATTCTTC
-	TRBV5-4	TRBJ1-6	-	CTSSHDNSPLHF	TGTACCAGCAGCCACGATAATTCACCCCTACACTTT
-	TRBV11-1	TRBJ2-7	-	CVSSSSRDSSYEEYF	TGTGTCAGCAGCTCATCCCGGGATTCCTCCTACGAGGAGTACTTC
TRBD2	TRBV11-3	TRBJ2-3	-	CAGSGSPAGGVDTQYF	TGTGCCGGCAGCGGCAGCCCGGCGGGAGGGGTGGATACACAGTATTTT
-	TRBV11-2	TRBJ2-4	-	CASTTYAVVKNIQYF	TGTGCCAGCACCACTTATGCGGTAGTCAAAAACATTCAGTACTTC
-	TRBV29-1	TRBJ2-3	-	CNVTEGQTGQPQYF	TGCAACGTCACCGAAGGACAAACCGGTCAGCCCCAGTATTTT
-	TRBV6-2/TRBV6-3	TRBJ2-1	few	CASSYEIVGCNEQFF	TGTGCCAGCAGTTATGAGATCGTTGGCTGCAATGAGCAATTCTTC
-	TRBV7-2	TRBJ2-7	-	CASSLVGQHEQYF	TGTGCCAGCAGCTTGGTAGGACAGCACGAGCAGTACTTC
-	TRBV6-1	TRBJ2-5	-	CASSGEGCGETQYF	TGTGCCAGCAGTGGTGAAGGCTGTGGGGAGACGCAGTACTTC
TRBD2	TRBV6-1	TRBJ2-2	-	CASKYTSGRRIGELLF	TGTGCCAGCAAATATACTAGCGGGAGACGGATCGGGGAGCTGCTTTTT
TRBD2	TRBV5-6	TRBJ2-1	once	CASSRRLAGVLTYNEQSF	TGTGCCAGCAGCCGGAGACTAGCGGGAGTTTTGACTTACAATGAGCAGTCCTTC
TRBD2	TRBV12-3/TRBV12-4	TRBJ2-5	-	CANSLSGTETQYF	TGTGCCAACAGTCTTAGCGGGACGGAGACCCAGTACTTT
-	TRBV13	TRBJ2-5	-	CANSPRLGTPETQYF	TGTGCCAACAGCCCCCGGCTCGGGACTCCAGAGACCCAGTACTTC
-	TRBV11-1	TRBJ2-5	-	CASSLMLRETQYF	TGTGCCAGCAGCTTAATGCTTCGAGAGACCCAGTACTTC
-	TRBV4-1	TRBJ1-5	-	CASSPKEGSNQPQHF	TGTGCCAGTAGTCCCAAAGAGGGGAGCAATCAGCCCCAGCATTTT
TRBD1	TRBV30	TRBJ1-2	-	CACPGSTGSVDGYIF	TGTGCCTGCCCCGGCTCGACAGGGTCGGTGGATGGCTACATCTTC
-	TRBV5-1	TRBJ2-3	-	CACSLAPEDTDTQYF	TGCGCCTGCAGCTTAGCGCCGGAGGACACAGATACGCAGTATTTT
-	TRBV6-2/TRBV6-3	TRBJ1-2	-	CASSYPGVASGGGYTF	TGTGCAAGCAGTTACCCCGGAGTGGCCTCCGGAGGTGGCTACACCTTC
TRBD2	TRBV29-1	TRBJ2-1	-	CSVPGVAGGRNYEQFF	TGCAGCGTTCCCGGGGTGGCCGGGGGGAGAAATTATGAGCAGTTTTTC
-	TRBV6-2/TRBV6-3	TRBJ2-7	-	CASRTPTNGGYEQYF	TGTGCCAGCAGGACTCCGACTAACGGAGGGTACGAACAGTACTTC
-	TRBV6-1	TRBJ1-1	many	CASDRNTEAFF	TGTGCCAGCGACAGGAACACTGAAGCTTTCTTT
-	TRBV10-2	TRBJ2-7	-	CASRLSSSEQYF	TGCGCCAGCAGACTATCTAGCAGCGAGCAGTACTTC
TRBD1	TRBV6-1	TRBJ2-7	-	CASGVGQEPPYEQYF	TGTGCCAGCGGGGTAGGACAGGAGCCCCCCTACGAGCAGTACTTC
TRBD1	TRBV28	TRBJ2-4	-	CAGSLSGGMDIQYF	TGTGCCGGCAGTCTCTCAGGGGGCATGGACATTCAGTACTTC
-	TRBV11-2	TRBJ1-2	-	CVSSLYSVTYSRGYTF	TGTGTCAGCAGCTTATATTCGGTAACCTATTCTCGAGGCTACACCTTC
-	TRBV12-3/TRBV12-4	TRBJ1-1	-	CARSFSGAAEALF	TGTGCCCGTAGTTTTTCAGGGGCCGCTGAAGCTCTCTTT
TRBD2	TRBV11-2	TRBJ2-2	-	CASSSSSGVNTGDPYF	TGTGCCAGCAGCTCTTCTAGCGGCGTGAACACCGGGGACCCGTATTTT
TRBD1	TRBV4-2	TRBJ2-1	-	CASSRRTGTDVNEQFF	TGTGCCAGCAGCCGACGGACAGGGACAGATGTCAATGAGCAGTTCTTC
-	TRBV18	TRBJ1-6	-	CASSPAGCDSPLHF	TGTGCCAGCTCACCGGCTGGGTGCGATTCACCCCTCCACTTT
TRBD2	TRBV12-3/TRBV12-4	TRBJ2-3	few	CASSSKTSGVTDTQYF	TGTGCCAGCAGTTCGAAGACTAGCGGAGTCACAGATACGCAGTATTTT
TRBD2	TRBV29-1	TRBJ2-2	-	CTVVLAGGYAGELFF	TGCACTGTTGTACTAGCGGGAGGTTACGCCGGGGAGCTGTTTTTT
-	TRBV7-9	TRBJ1-2	-	CASSQTEGRGNYGYTF	TGTGCCAGCAGCCAAACAGAGGGAAGAGGCAACTATGGCTACACCTTC
TRBD1	TRBV12-3/TRBV12-4	TRBJ1-1	-	CTSSEGTGDEAFF	TGTACCAGCAGTGAAGGTACAGGGGATGAAGCTTTCTTT
-	TRBV14	TRBJ2-1	-	CASSAVARWVNNEHFF	TGTGCCAGCAGTGCTGTAGCGAGATGGGTAAACAATGAGCACTTCTTC